The following is a TCR beta chain sequence with its context. No antigen is known for it. This CDR3 spans 14 amino acids. From germline, CDR1 is SQVTM and CDR2 ANQGSEA. The V gene lost 1 base and the J gene lost 1 base, with 11 bases spanning the gap. This specimen belongs to a study of T cells in narcolepsy. Study as a whole: Healthy controls were enrolled alongside patients with narcolepsy type 1 or type 2. Study-wide points: Reportedly, autoreactive clonotypes were serially detected in patients' blood but not controls'. HCRT-specific and TRIB2-specific autoreactive clonotypes appeared among same-patient CSF and blood CD4+ clonotypes.

Produced via immunoSEQ multiplex PCR; TCRdb's table is partial and in-frame only. The data contain tens of thousands of clones, under 85% of them singletons. The clonotype was recovered from a human donor with narcolepsy. This sequence joins TRBV29-1 and TRBJ2-7; tentative D call: TRBD2 (6 bases). Sequences were obtained from CD45RA- memory CD4+ T cells from PBMCs. The CDR3 spells CSVEGLGGSYEQYF. CDR3 DNA: TGCAGCGTTGAAGGTCTGGGGGGATCCTACGAGCAGTACTTC.